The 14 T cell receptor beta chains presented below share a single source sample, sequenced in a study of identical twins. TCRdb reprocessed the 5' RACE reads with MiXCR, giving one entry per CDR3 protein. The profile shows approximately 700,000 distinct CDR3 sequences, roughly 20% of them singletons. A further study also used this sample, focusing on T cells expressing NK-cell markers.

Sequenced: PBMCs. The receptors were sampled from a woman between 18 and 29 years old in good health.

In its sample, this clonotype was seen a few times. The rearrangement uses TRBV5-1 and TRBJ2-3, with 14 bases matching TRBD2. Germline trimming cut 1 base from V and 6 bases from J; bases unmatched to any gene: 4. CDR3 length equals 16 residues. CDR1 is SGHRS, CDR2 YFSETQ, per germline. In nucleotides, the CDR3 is TGCGCCAGCAGCTTGCCGACTAGCGGGGGGGAGGATACGCAGTATTTT. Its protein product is CASSLPTSGGEDTQYF.

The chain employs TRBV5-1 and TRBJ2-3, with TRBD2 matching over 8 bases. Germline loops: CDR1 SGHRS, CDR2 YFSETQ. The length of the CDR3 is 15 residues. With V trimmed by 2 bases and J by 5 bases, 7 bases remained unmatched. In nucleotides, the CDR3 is TGCGCCAGCAGCTTAGTTATAGCGGGAAAAGATACGCAGTATTTT. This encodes CASSLVIAGKDTQYF.

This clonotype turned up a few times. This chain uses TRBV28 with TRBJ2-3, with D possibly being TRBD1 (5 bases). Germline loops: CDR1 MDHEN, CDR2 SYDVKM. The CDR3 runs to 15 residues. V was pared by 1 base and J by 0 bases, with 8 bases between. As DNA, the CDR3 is TGTGCCAGCAGTTTATCCCAGGGTAGCACAGATACGCAGTATTTT. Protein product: CASSLSQGSTDTQYF.

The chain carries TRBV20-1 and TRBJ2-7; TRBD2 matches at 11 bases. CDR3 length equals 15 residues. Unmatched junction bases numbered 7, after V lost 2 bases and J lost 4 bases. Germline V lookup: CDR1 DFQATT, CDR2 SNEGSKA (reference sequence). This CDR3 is CSARRASGRSYEQYF. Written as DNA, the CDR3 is TGCAGTGCTAGACGGGCTAGCGGGAGGTCGTACGAGCAGTACTTC.

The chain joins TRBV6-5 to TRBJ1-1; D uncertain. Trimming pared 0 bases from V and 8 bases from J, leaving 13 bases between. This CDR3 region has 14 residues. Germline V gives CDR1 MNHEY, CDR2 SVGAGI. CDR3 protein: CASSYSSRRNEAFF. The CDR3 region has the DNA TGTGCCAGCAGTTACTCGTCCAGGCGGAACGAAGCTTTCTTT.

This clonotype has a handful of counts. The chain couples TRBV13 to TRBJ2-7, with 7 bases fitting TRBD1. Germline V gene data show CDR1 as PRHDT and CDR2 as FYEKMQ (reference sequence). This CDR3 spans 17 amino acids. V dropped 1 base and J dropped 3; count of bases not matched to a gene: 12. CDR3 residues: CASSLAYRGQDHYEQYF. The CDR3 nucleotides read TGTGCCAGCAGCTTAGCCTATCGTGGACAGGACCACTACGAGCAGTACTTC.

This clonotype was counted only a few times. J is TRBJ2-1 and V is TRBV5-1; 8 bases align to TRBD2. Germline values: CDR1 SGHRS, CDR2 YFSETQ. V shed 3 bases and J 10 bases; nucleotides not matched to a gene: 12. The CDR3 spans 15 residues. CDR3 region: CASSSRTSYPTEQFF. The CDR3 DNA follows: TGCGCCAGCAGCTCGAGGACTAGCTATCCAACGGAGCAGTTCTTC.

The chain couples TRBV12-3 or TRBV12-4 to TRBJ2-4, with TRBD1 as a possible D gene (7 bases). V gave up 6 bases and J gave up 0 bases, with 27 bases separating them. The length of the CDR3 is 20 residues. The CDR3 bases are TGTGCCAGCAGCCCTCTCGAGGGGGCGGGATGGGGGATAGCCAAAAACATTCAGTACTTC. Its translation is CASSPLEGAGWGIAKNIQYF.

CDR3 coding DNA: TGCGCCAGCAGCCTTACGGGGCGGTCGCAGTTCTTC. Translating gives CASSLTGRSQFF. The rearrangement links TRBV5-1 to TRBJ2-1, with D tentatively TRBD1 or TRBD2 (5 bases each). The germline V and J ends were trimmed by 4 bases and 12 bases, with 14 bases remaining between them. The germline CDR1 and CDR2 sequences are SGHRS and YFSETQ. The CDR3 totals 12 residues.

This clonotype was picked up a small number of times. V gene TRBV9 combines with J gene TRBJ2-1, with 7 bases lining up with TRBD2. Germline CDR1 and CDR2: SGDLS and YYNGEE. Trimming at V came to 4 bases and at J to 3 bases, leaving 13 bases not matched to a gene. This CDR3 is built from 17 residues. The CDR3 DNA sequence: TGTGCCAGCAGCCCCCCCACAGGAGCGGGGCACTACAATGAGCAGTTCTTC. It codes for CASSPPTGAGHYNEQFF.

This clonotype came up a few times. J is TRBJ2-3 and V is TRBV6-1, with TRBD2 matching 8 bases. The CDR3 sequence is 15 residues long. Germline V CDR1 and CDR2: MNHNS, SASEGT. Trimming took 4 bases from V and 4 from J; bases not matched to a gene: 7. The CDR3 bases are TGTGCCAGCAGTGCGTTGAGCGGGGGCGCAGATACGCAGTATTTT. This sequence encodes CASSALSGGADTQYF.

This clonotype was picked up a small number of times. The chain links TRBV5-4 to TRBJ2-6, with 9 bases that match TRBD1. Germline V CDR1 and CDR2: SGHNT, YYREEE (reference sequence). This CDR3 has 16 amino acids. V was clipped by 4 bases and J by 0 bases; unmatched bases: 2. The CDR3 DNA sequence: TGTGCCAGCAGCCGGGACAGGGACTCTGGGGCCAACGTCCTGACTTTC. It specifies CASSRDRDSGANVLTF. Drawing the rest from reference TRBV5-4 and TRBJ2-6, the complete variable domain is ETGVTQSPTHLIKTRGQQVTLRCSSQSGHNTVSWYQQALGQGPQFIFQYYREEENGRGNFPPRFSGLQFPNYSSELNVNALELDDSALYLCASSRDRDSGANVLTFGAGSRLTVL.

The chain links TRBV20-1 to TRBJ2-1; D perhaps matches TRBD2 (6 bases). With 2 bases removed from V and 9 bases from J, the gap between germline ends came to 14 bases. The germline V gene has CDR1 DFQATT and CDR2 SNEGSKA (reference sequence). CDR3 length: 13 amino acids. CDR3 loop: CSARPRGNREQFF. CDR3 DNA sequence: TGCAGTGCTAGACCCCGCGGGAATCGTGAGCAGTTCTTC.

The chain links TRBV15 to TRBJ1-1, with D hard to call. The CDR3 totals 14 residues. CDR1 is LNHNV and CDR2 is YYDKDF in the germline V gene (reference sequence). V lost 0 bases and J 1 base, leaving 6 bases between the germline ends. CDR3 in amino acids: CATSREAGNTEAFF. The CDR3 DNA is TGTGCCACCAGCAGAGAAGCGGGGAACACTGAAGCTTTCTTT.